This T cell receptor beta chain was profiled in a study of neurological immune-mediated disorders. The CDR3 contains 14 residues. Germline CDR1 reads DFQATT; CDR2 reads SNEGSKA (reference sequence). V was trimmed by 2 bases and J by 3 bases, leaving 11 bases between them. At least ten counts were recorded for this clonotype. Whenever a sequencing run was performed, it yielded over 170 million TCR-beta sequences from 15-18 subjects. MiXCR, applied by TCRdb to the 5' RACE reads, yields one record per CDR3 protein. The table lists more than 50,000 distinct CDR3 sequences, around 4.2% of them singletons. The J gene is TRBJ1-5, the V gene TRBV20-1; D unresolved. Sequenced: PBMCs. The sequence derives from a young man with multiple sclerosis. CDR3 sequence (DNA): TGCAGTGCTAGAAATGTGAACATCAATCAGCCCCAGCATTTT. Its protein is CSARNVNINQPQHF.